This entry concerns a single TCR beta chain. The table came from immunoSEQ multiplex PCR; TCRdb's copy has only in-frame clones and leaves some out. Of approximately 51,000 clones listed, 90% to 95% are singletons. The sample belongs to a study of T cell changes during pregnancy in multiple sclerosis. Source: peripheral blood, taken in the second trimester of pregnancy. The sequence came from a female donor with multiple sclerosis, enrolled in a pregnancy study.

In DNA form, the CDR3 reads TGTGCCAGCAGTGTCGTCCCCGGACAGGGGTCCTACGAGCAGTACTTC. This translates into CASSVVPGQGSYEQYF. V and J are TRBV2 and TRBJ2-7; 9 bases map to TRBD1. Germline V gene data show CDR1 as SNHLY and CDR2 as FYNNEI. The CDR3 has 16 residues. V lost 4 bases, J lost 1 base, and 8 bases stayed unmatched.